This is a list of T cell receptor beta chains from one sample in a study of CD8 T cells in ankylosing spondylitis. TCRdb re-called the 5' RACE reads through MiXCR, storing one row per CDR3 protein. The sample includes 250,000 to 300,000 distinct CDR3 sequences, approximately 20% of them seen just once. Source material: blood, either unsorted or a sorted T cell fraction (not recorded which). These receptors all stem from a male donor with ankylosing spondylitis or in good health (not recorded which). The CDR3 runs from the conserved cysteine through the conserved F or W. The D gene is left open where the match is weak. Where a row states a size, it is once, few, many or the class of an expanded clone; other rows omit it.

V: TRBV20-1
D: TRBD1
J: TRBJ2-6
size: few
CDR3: CSARGDRGTGANVLTF
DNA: TGCAGTGCTAGAGGCGACAGGGGAACTGGGGCCAACGTCCTGACTTTC

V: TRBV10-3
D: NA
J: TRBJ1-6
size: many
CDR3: CAAPQSPLHF
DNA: TGTGCCGCCCCCCAATCACCCCTCCACTTT

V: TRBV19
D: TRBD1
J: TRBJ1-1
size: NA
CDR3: CASSLDRGLNTEAFF
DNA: TGTGCCAGTAGTCTTGACAGGGGCTTGAACACTGAAGCTTTCTTT

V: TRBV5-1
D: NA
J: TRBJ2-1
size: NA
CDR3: CASSLGATSYNEQFF
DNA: TGCGCCAGCAGCTTGGGTGCCACGTCCTACAATGAGCAGTTCTTC

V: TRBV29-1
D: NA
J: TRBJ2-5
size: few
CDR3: CSVVPTQETQYF
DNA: TGCAGCGTTGTGCCCACTCAAGAGACCCAGTACTTC

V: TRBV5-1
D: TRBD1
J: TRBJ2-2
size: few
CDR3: CASHPGQGIGELFF
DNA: TGCGCCAGCCACCCGGGACAGGGGATCGGGGAGCTGTTTTTT

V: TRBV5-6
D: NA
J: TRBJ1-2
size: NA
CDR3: CASSLTGTRYGYTF
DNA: TGTGCCAGCAGCCTCACCGGGACACGTTATGGCTACACCTTC

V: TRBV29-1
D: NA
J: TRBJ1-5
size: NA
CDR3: CSVEGGQGQPQHF
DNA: TGCAGCGTTGAAGGCGGCCAGGGACAGCCCCAGCATTTT

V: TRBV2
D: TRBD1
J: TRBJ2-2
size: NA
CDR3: CASNPTGLNTGELFF
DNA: TGTGCCAGCAACCCGACAGGGCTCAACACCGGGGAGCTGTTTTTT

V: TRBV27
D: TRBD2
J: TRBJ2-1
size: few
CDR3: CASSFSGGVNEQFF
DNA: TGTGCCAGCAGTTTTTCGGGAGGGGTGAATGAGCAGTTCTTC

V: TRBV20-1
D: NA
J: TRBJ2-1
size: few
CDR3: CSATGGTYNEQFF
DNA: TGCAGTGCTACGGGCGGAACCTACAATGAGCAGTTCTTC

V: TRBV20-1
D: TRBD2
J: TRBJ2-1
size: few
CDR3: CSARVGSGSSYNEQFF
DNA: TGCAGTGCTAGAGTTGGCAGCGGGAGCTCCTACAATGAGCAGTTCTTC

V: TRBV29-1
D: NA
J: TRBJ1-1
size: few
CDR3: CSVATRRSTEAFF
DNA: TGCAGCGTCGCGACAAGGCGAAGCACTGAAGCTTTCTTT

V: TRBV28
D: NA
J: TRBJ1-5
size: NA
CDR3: CASSLGSSPQHF
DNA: TGTGCCAGCAGTTTGGGGTCTTCGCCCCAGCATTTT

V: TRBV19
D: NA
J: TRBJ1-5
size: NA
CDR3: CASSLSSASNQPQHF
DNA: TGTGCCAGTAGTCTCTCTTCGGCTAGCAATCAGCCCCAGCATTTT

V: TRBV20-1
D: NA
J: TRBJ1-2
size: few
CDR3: CSANPGGLNYGYTF
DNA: TGCAGTGCTAATCCCGGAGGACTTAACTATGGCTACACCTTC

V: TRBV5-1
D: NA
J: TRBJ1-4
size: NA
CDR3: CASSLEGTTRQKLFF
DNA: TGCGCCAGCAGCTTGGAGGGCACGACTCGGCAAAAACTGTTTTTT

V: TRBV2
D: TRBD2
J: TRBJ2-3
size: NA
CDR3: CASNIAGSSTDTQYF
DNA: TGTGCCAGCAATATAGCGGGGAGTAGCACAGATACGCAGTATTTT

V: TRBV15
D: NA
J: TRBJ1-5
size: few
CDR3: CATSRDQPGVGNQPQHF
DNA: TGTGCCACCAGCAGAGATCAACCAGGGGTTGGCAATCAGCCCCAGCATTTT

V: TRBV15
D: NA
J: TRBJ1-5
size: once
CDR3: CATSTRPSNQPQHF
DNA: TGTGCCACCAGCACAAGACCCAGCAATCAGCCCCAGCATTTT

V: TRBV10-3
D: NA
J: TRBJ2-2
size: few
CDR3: CAIRAQNTGELFF
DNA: TGTGCCATCAGAGCGCAGAACACCGGGGAGCTGTTTTTT

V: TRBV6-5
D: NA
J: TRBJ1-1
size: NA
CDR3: CASSYSMEGKDTEAFF
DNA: TGTGCCAGCAGTTACTCAATGGAGGGGAAGGACACTGAAGCTTTCTTT

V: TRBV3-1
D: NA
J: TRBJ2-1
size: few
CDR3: CASSRALHEQFF
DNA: TGTGCCAGCAGTCGGGCCCTTCATGAGCAGTTCTTC

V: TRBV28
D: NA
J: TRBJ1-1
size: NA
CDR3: CASIKPDVNTEAFF
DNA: TGTGCCAGCATCAAGCCAGATGTGAACACTGAAGCTTTCTTT

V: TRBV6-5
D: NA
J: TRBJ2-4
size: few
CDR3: CASSYFGGGAKNIQYF
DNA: TGTGCCAGCAGTTATTTTGGGGGAGGAGCCAAAAACATTCAGTACTTC

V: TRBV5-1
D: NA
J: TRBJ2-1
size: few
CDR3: CASSLSIASNEQFF
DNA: TGCGCCAGCAGCTTGAGCATAGCCTCCAATGAGCAGTTCTTC

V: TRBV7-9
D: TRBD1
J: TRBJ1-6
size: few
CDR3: CASSLADRPSDSPLHF
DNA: TGTGCCAGCAGCTTAGCGGACAGGCCCTCGGATTCACCCCTCCACTTT

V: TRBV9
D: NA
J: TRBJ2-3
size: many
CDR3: CASSKSTDTQYF
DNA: TGTGCCAGCAGCAAAAGCACAGATACGCAGTATTTT

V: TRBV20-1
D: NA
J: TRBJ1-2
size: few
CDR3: CSAREGNYGYTF
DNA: TGCAGTGCTAGAGAGGGGAACTATGGCTACACCTTC

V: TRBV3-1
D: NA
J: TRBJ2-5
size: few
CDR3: CASSQDSGGKTQYF
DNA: TGTGCCAGCAGCCAAGATTCCGGGGGAAAGACCCAGTACTTC

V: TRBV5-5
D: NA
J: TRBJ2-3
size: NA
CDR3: CASSITDTQYF
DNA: TGTGCCAGCAGCATCACAGATACGCAGTATTTT

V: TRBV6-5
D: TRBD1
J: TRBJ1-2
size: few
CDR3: CASSYLGTGDYGYTF
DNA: TGTGCCAGCAGTTACCTCGGGACAGGGGACTATGGCTACACCTTC

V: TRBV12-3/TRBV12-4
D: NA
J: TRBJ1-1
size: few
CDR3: CASKMGGWTEAFF
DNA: TGTGCCAGCAAAATGGGCGGGTGGACTGAAGCTTTCTTT

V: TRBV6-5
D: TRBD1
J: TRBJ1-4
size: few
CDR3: CASSLYRGNEKLFF
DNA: TGTGCCAGCAGTTTATACAGGGGGAATGAAAAACTGTTTTTT

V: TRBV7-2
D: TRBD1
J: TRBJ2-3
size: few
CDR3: CASSLGRQGRPDTQYF
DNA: TGTGCCAGCAGCTTAGGTCGACAGGGACGCCCAGATACGCAGTATTTT

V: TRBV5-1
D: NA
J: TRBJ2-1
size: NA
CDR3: CASSLARGGSSYNEQFF
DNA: TGCGCCAGCAGCTTGGCCAGAGGGGGATCGTCCTACAATGAGCAGTTCTTC

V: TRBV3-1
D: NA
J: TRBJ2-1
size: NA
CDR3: CASSQAGARNNEQFF
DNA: TGTGCCAGCAGCCAAGCGGGGGCCCGCAACAATGAGCAGTTCTTC

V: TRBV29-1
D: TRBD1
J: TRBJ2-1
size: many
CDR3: CSAKRGTELNEQFF
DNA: TGCAGCGCGAAAAGAGGGACAGAACTCAATGAGCAGTTCTTC

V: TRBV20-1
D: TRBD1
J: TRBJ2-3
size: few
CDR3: CSAVPGQGPDTQYF
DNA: TGCAGTGCCGTTCCGGGACAGGGCCCAGATACGCAGTATTTT

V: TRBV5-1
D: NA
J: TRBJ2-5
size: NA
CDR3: CASSSTGQYQETQYF
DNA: TGCGCCAGCAGCTCGACGGGACAATACCAAGAGACCCAGTACTTC

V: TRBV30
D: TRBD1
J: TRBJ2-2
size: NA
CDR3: CAWTTGGSNTGELFF
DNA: TGTGCCTGGACTACAGGGGGCTCGAACACCGGGGAGCTGTTTTTT

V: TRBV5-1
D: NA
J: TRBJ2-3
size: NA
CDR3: CASSLEWGSTDTQYF
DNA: TGCGCCAGCAGCTTGGAGTGGGGTAGCACAGATACGCAGTATTTT

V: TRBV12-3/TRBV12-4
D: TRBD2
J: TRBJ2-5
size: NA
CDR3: CASSSRASGYQETQYF
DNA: TGTGCCAGCAGTTCCAGGGCTAGCGGGTACCAAGAGACCCAGTACTTC

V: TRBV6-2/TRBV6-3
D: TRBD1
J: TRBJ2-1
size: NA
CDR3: CASRETGGNYNEQFF
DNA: TGTGCCAGCAGAGAGACAGGGGGCAACTACAATGAGCAGTTCTTC

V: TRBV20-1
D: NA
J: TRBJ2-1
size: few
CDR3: CSASSSVEQFF
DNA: TGCAGTGCTAGTTCCTCGGTTGAGCAGTTCTTC

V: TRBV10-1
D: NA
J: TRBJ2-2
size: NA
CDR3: CASSTSRSGELFF
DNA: TGCGCCAGCAGTACTAGCAGGTCCGGGGAGCTGTTTTTT

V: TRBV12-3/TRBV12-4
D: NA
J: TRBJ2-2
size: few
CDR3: CASSEGGSWTGELFF
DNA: TGTGCCAGCAGTGAAGGGGGTTCATGGACCGGGGAGCTGTTTTTT

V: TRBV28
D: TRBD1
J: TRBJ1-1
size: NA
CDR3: CASSRDRGQVGEAFF
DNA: TGTGCCAGCAGCCGGGACAGGGGGCAGGTCGGTGAAGCTTTCTTT

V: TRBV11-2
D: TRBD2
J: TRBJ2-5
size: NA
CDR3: CASSPLASGRTAETQYF
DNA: TGTGCCAGCAGCCCGTTAGCTAGCGGGAGGACCGCTGAGACCCAGTACTTC

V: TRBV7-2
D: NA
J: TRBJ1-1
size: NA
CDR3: CASSQSPAPGGTEAFF
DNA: TGTGCCAGCAGCCAGTCCCCTGCCCCCGGAGGGACTGAAGCTTTCTTT

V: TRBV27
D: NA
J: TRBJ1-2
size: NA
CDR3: CATTPSYVGGAYYGYTF
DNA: TGTGCCACCACCCCGTCTTATGTGGGGGGCGCGTATTATGGCTACACCTTC

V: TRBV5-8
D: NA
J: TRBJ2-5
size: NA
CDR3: CASSWAQVGTQYF
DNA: TGTGCCAGCAGCTGGGCCCAAGTCGGGACCCAGTACTTC

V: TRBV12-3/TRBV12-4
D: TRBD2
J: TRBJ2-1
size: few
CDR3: CASVGGLAFFLSSYNEQFF
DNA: TGTGCCAGCGTCGGTGGACTAGCGTTTTTTCTGAGCTCCTACAATGAGCAGTTCTTC

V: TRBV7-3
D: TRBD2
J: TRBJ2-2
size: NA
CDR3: CASSRTSSGRSTGELFF
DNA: TGTGCCAGCAGCCGGACCTCTAGCGGGAGAAGCACCGGGGAGCTGTTTTTT

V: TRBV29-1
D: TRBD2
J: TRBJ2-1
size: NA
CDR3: CSVDGLASYNEQFF
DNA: TGCAGCGTTGATGGACTAGCAAGTTACAATGAGCAGTTCTTC

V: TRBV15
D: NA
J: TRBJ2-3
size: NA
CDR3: CATSRAVGRSTDTQYF
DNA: TGTGCCACCAGCAGAGCGGTCGGAAGAAGCACAGATACGCAGTATTTT

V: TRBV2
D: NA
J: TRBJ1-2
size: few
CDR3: CASSVEANYGYTF
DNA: TGTGCCAGCAGTGTTGAGGCTAACTATGGCTACACCTTC

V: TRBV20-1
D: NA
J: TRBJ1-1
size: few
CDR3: CSARDREAFF
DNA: TGCAGTGCTAGGGACCGTGAAGCTTTCTTT

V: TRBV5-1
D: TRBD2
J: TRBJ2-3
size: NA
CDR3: CASSLASGIDTQYF
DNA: TGCGCCAGCAGCTTGGCTAGCGGGATAGATACGCAGTATTTT